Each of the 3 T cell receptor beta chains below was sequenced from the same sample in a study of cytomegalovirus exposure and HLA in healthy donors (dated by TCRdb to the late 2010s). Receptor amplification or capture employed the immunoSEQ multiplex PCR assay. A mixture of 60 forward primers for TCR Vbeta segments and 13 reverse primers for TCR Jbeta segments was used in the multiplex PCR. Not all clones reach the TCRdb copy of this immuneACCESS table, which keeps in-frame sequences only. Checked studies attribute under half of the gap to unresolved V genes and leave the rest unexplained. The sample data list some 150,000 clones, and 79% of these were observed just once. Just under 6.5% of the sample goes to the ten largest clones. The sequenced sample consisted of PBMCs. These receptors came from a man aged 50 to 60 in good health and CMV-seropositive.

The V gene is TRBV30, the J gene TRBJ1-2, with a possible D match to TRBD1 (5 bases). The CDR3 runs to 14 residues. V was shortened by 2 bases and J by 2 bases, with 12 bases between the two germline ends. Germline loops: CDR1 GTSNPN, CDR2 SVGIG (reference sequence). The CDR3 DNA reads TGTGCCTGGAGTAACAGGCCAAAAAACTATGGCTACACCTTC. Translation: CAWSNRPKNYGYTF.

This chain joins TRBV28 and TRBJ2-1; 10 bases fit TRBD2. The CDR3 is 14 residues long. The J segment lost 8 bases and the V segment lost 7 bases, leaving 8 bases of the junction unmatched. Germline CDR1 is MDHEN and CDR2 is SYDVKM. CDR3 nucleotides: TGTGCCAGCACCCCAGCGGGAGGGAGCCATGAGCAGTTCTTC. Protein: CASTPAGGSHEQFF.

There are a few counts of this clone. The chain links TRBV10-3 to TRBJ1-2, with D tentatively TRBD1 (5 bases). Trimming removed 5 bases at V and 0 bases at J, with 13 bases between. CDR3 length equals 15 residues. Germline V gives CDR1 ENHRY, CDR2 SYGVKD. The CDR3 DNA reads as TGTGCCATCAGTTTCACAGGATATTCTAACTATGGCTACACCTTC. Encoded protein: CAISFTGYSNYGYTF.